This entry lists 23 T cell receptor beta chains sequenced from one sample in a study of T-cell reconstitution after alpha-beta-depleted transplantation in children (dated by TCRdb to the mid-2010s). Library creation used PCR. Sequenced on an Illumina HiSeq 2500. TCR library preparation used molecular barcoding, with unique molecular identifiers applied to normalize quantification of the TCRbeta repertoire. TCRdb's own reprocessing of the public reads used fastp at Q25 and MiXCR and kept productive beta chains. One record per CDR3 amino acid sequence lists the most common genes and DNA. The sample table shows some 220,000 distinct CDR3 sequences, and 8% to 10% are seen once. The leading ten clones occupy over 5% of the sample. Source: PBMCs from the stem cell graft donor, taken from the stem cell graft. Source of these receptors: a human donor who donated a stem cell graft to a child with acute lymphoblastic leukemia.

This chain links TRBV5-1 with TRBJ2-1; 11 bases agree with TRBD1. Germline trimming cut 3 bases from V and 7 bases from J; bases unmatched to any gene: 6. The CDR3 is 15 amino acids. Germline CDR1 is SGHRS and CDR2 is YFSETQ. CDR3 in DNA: TGCGCCAGCAGCTCCCCGGACAGGGGGCAAAATGAGCAGTTCTTC. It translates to CASSSPDRGQNEQFF.

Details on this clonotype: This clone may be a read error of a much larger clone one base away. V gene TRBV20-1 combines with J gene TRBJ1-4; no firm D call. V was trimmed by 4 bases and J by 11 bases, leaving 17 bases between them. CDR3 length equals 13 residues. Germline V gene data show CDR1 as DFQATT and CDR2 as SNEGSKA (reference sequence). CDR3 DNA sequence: TGCAGTGCTACAACCCCTCTAGGGTGGAAACTGTTTTTT. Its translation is CSATTPLGWKLFF.

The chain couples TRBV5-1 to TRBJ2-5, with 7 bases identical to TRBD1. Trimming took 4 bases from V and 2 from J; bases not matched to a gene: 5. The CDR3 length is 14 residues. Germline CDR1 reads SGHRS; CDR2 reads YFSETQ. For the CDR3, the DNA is TGCGCCAGCAGCCAAGGACAGGTTCAAGAGACCCAGTACTTC. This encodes CASSQGQVQETQYF.

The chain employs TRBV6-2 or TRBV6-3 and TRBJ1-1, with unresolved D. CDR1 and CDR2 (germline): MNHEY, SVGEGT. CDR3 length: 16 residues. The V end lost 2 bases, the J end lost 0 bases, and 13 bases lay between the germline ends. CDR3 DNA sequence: TGTGCCAGCAGTTACCTCTCAGTGGGGATGAACACTGAAGCTTTCTTT. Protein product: CASSYLSVGMNTEAFF.

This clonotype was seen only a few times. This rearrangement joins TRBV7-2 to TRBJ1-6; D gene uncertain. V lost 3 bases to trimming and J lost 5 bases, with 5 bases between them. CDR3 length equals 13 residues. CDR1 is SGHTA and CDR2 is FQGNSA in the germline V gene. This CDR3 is CASSLLDNSPLHF. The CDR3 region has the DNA TGTGCCAGCAGCTTGCTGGATAATTCACCCCTCCACTTT. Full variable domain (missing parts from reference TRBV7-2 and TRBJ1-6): GAGVSQSPSNKVTEKGKDVELRCDPISGHTALYWYRQSLGQGLEFLIYFQGNSAPDKSGLPSDRFSAERTGGSVSTLTIQRTQQEDSAVYLCASSLLDNSPLHFGNGTRLTVT.

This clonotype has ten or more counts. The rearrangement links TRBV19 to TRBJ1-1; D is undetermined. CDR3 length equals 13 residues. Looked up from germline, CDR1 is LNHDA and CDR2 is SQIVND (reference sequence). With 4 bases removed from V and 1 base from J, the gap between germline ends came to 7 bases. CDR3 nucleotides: TGTGCCAGTAGTACAGGACCGAACACTGAAGCTTTCTTT. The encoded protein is CASSTGPNTEAFF.

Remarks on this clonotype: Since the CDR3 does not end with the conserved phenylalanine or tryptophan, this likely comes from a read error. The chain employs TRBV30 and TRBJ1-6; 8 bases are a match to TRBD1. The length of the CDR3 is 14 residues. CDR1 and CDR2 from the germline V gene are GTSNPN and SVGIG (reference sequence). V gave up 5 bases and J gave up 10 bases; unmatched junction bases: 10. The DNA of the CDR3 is TGTGCCTGGGGACAGGACAGGGTCCACTCACCCCTCCACTAT. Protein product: CAWGQDRVHSPLHY.

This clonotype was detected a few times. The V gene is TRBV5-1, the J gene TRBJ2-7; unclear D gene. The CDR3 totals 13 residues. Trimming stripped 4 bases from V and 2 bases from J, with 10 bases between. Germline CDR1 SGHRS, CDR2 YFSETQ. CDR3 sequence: CASSPVTAYEQYF. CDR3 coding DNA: TGCGCCAGCAGCCCGGTTACAGCCTACGAGCAGTACTTC.

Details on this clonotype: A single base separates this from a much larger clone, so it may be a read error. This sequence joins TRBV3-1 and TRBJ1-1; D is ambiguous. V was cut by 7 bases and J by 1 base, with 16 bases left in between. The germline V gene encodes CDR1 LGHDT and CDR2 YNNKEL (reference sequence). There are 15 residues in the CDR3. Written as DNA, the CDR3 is TGTGCCAGCAACCCCAGAATAGTGGGGAACACTGAAGCTTTCTTT. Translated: CASNPRIVGNTEAFF.

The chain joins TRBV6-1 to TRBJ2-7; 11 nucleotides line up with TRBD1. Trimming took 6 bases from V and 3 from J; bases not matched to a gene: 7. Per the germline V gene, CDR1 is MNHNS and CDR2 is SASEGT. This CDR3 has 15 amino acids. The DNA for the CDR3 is TGTGCCAGCAGCCCGAGCGGGACAGGGGGCTACGAGCAGTACTTC. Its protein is CASSPSGTGGYEQYF.

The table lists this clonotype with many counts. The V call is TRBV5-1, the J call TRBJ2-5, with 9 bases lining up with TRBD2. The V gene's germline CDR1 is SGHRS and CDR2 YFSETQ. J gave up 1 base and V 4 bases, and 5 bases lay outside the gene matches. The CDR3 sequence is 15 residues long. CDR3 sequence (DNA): TGCGCCAGCAGCGTTCATAGCGGGAGCCAAGAGACCCAGTACTTC. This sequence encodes CASSVHSGSQETQYF. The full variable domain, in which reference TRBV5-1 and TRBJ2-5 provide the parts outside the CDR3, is KAGVTQTPRYLIKTRGQQVTLSCSPISGHRSVSWYQQTPGQGLQFLFEYFSETQRNKGNFPGRFSGRQFSNSRSEMNVSTLELGDSALYLCASSVHSGSQETQYFGPGTRLLVL.

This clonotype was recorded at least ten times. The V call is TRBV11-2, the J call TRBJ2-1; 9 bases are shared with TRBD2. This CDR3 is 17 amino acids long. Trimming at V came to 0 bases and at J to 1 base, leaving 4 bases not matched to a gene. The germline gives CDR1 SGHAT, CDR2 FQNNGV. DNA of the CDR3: TGTGCCAGCAGCTTAGACTCTAGCGGGGCATCCTACAATGAGCAGTTCTTC. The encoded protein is CASSLDSSGASYNEQFF.

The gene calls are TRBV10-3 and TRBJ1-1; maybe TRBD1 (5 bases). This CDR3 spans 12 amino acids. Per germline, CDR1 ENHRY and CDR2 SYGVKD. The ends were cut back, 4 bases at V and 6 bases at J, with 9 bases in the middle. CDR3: CAISGGRSEAFF. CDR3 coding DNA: TGTGCCATCAGTGGGGGCAGGTCTGAAGCTTTCTTT.

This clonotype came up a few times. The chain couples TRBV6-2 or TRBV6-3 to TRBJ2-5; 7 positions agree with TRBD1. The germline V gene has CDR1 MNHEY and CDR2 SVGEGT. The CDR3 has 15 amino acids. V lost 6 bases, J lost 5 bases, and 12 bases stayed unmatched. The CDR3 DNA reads TGTGCCAGCAGCCAAACCGGGACAGAAGCGGAGACCCAGTACTTC. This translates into CASSQTGTEAETQYF.

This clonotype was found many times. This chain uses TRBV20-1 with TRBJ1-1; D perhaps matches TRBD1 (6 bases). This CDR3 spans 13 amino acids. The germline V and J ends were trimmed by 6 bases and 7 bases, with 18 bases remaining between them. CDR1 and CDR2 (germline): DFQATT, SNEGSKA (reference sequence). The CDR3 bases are TGCAGTGCCCCTTCTGAGGACAGCTATGAAGCTTTCTTT. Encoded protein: CSAPSEDSYEAFF.

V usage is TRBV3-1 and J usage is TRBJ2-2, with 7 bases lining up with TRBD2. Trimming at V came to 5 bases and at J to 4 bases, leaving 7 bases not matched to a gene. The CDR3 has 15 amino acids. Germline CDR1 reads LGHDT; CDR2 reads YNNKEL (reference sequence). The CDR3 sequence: CASSFLGLSTGELFF. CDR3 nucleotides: TGTGCCAGCAGCTTCCTGGGACTATCCACCGGGGAGCTGTTTTTT.

This chain's CDR3 is CAISDYGGGTENEQYF. Here the CDR3 DNA reads TGTGCCATCAGTGATTACGGCGGGGGGACCGAAAACGAGCAGTACTTC. J is TRBJ2-7 and V is TRBV10-3; 8 bases align to TRBD2. The trim removed 3 bases at V and 5 bases at J, leaving 12 bases unmatched. This CDR3 is 16 amino acids long. CDR1 is ENHRY and CDR2 is SYGVKD in the germline V gene.

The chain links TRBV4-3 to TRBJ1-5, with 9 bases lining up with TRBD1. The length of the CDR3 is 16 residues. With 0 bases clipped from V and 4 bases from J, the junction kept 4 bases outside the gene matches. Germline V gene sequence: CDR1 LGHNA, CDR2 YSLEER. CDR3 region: CASSQEYRGRNQPQHF. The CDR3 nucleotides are TGCGCCAGCAGCCAAGAATACAGGGGGCGAAATCAGCCCCAGCATTTT.

The CDR3 sequence: CASSFGTDGYGYTF. As DNA, the CDR3 is TGTGCCAGCAGTTTCGGGACGGACGGCTATGGCTACACCTTC. The chain combines TRBV12-3 or TRBV12-4 with TRBJ1-2, with TRBD1 as a possible D gene (5 bases). This CDR3 comprises 14 residues. V was pared by 3 bases and J by 4 bases, with 12 bases between.

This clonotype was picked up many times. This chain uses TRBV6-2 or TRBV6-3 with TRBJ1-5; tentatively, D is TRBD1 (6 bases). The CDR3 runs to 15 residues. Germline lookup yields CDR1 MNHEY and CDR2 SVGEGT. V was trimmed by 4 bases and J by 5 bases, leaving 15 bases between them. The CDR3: CASSSQGIFDQPQHF. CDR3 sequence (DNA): TGTGCCAGCAGTTCCCAGGGGATTTTCGATCAGCCCCAGCATTTT.

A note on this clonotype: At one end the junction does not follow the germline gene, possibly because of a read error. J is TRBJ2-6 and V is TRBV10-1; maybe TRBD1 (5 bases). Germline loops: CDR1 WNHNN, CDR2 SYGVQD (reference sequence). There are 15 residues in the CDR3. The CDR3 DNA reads TGCGCCAGCAGTGAGCACAACTCTGGGGCCAACGGCCTGACTTTC. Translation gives CASSEHNSGANGLTF.

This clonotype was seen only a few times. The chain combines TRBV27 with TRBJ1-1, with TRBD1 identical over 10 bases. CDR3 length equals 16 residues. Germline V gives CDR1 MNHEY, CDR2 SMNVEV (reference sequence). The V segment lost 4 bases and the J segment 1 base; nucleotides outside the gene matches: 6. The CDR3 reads CASSYDRGLGNTEAFF. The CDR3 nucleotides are TGTGCCAGCAGTTACGACAGGGGGCTCGGGAACACTGAAGCTTTCTTT.

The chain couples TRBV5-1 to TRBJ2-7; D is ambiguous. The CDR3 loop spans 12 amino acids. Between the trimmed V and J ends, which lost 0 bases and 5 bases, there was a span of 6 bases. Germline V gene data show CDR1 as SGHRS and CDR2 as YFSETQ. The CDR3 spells CASSLAYHEQYF. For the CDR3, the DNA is TGCGCCAGCAGCTTGGCCTACCACGAGCAGTACTTC.